This is a list of T cell receptor beta chains from one sample in a study of vaccination effects on CD4 cells after COVID-19. Their target antigens are unknown. The data were produced by immunoSEQ multiplex PCR, yet TCRdb's version contains in-frame clones alone and is incomplete. Of fewer than 30,000 clones listed, approximately 72% are singletons. The source was CD4+ T cells from PBMCs cultured with SARS-CoV-2 spike peptides, collected before COVID-19 vaccination. Receptors were obtained from a human donor who received a COVID-19 vaccine. CDR3s include the opening cysteine and the closing phenylalanine or tryptophan. The D gene is left open where the match is weak. Only part of the rows carry a size: once, few, many, or a class if the clone is expanded.

J,size,V,D,DNA,CDR3
TRBJ2-1,.,TRBV24-1,TRBD2,TGTGCCACCAGTGATTCGGGACTAGCGGCCTTGAATGAGCAGTTCTTC,CATSDSGLAALNEQFF
TRBJ2-5,.,TRBV18,.,TGTGCCAGCTCACCACGAATCAGGGACTGGTACCAAGAGACCCAGTACTTC,CASSPRIRDWYQETQYF
TRBJ2-1,few,TRBV29-1,.,TGCAGCGTTATTAGCCTGAGCTCCTACAATGAGCAGTTCTTC,CSVISLSSYNEQFF
TRBJ2-3,.,TRBV6-1,.,TGTGCCAGCAGTGAAGCCCCTTTGGCGGAGACTAGCACAGATACGCAGTATTTT,CASSEAPLAETSTDTQYF
TRBJ2-5,.,TRBV10-3,.,TGTGCCATCAGTGAGGCCCCGCGACAGGTGATGGAGACCCAGTACTTC,CAISEAPRQVMETQYF
TRBJ1-3,.,TRBV7-9,.,TGTGCCAGCAGCTCGCCTCGGTTAAGCGGGAGCTCTGGAAACACCATATATTTT,CASSSPRLSGSSGNTIYF
TRBJ1-3,.,TRBV30,.,TGTGCCTGGAGTCACCTGACGGGAAACACCATATATTTT,CAWSHLTGNTIYF
TRBJ1-1,.,TRBV9,.,TGTGCCAGCAGCGCCCAGGGCAGGATGAACACTGAAGCTTTCTTT,CASSAQGRMNTEAFF
TRBJ1-6,.,TRBV19,.,TGTGCCAGTAGTATAGGATCAGGGCGGCCCTATAATTCACCCCTCCACTTT,CASSIGSGRPYNSPLHF
TRBJ2-1,once,TRBV11-2,.,TGTGCCAGCAGCTTAGGCGGCCACTCCTACAATGAGCAGTTCTTC,CASSLGGHSYNEQFF
TRBJ2-5,.,TRBV11-2,.,TGTGCCAGCAGCTTAGAAAGGGTAGAGACCCAGTACTTC,CASSLERVETQYF
TRBJ2-7,.,TRBV9,.,TGTGCCAGCAGCGTGGCTCCGAGCAGGGCGGGGGAGCAGTACTTC,CASSVAPSRAGEQYF
TRBJ2-7,.,TRBV6-5,.,TGTGCCAGCAGTTACGCAGGGCAAAGGGTCTACGAGCAGTACTTC,CASSYAGQRVYEQYF
TRBJ2-2,.,TRBV6-5,TRBD1,TGTGCCAGCAGTCTGGACAGGCGGGGGGAGCTGTTTTTT,CASSLDRRGELFF
TRBJ1-2,.,TRBV5-6,.,TGTGCCAGCAGCTCCCGGGACATCTCCGGCGCTAACTATGGCTACACCTTC,CASSSRDISGANYGYTF
TRBJ2-3,once,TRBV27,.,TGTGCCAGCATCGAGTTACGCACAGATACGCAGTATTTT,CASIELRTDTQYF
TRBJ2-7,.,TRBV11-3,TRBD2,TGTGCCAGCAGCCTCCGGGGCCGGGAGGGCGAGCAGTACTTC,CASSLRGREGEQYF
TRBJ1-1,.,TRBV20-1,TRBD1,TGCAGTGCACAGGGGAGGCCTGAAGCTTTCTTT,CSAQGRPEAFF
TRBJ2-3,.,TRBV7-2,TRBD1,TGTGCCAGCACAATAGACAGGGGGCGGACAGATACGCAGTATTTT,CASTIDRGRTDTQYF
TRBJ1-5,.,TRBV4-2,.,TGTGCCAGCAGCCAACCCCGCCATAAGACAGCCGATTCCAATCAGCCCCAGCATTTT,CASSQPRHKTADSNQPQHF
TRBJ2-7,.,TRBV2,.,TGTGCCAGCAGCGGAGAGGGGCGGGATCTGAGGGAGCAGTACTTC,CASSGEGRDLREQYF
TRBJ1-2,.,TRBV9,.,TGTGCCAGCAGCGTAGAAGGTAGAATGGGTGGCTACACCTTC,CASSVEGRMGGYTF
TRBJ1-2,once,TRBV19,TRBD1,TGTGCCAGTAGTATAACCCCCTGGACAGGGCGGGATGGCTACACCTTC,CASSITPWTGRDGYTF
TRBJ1-2,.,TRBV2,.,TGTGCCAGTCGCACGACTGATGGCTACACCTTC,CASRTTDGYTF
TRBJ2-7,.,TRBV30,.,TGTGCCTGGAGCCCCAAGGGGGGGTCCTCCTACGAGCAGTACTTC,CAWSPKGGSSYEQYF
TRBJ1-1,.,TRBV6-1,.,TGTGCCAGCAGTGAAAATGCGGGCCTTGAAGCTTTCTTT,CASSENAGLEAFF
TRBJ2-7,.,TRBV19,.,TGTGCCAGTAGTGTATCTAGACAACCACGCGAGCAGTACTTC,CASSVSRQPREQYF
TRBJ1-2,.,TRBV2,.,TGTGCCAGCAGACCCTTTGTAACTAACTATGGCTACACCTTC,CASRPFVTNYGYTF
TRBJ1-6,.,TRBV5-6,.,TGTGCCAGCAGCTTGGGACAGTATTCACCCCTCCACTTT,CASSLGQYSPLHF
TRBJ2-1,.,TRBV9,TRBD2,TGTGCCAGCAGCGTAGGGTTAGCGGGAGTGCCTTCCTACAATGAGCAGTTCTTC,CASSVGLAGVPSYNEQFF
TRBJ2-2,.,TRBV19,TRBD1,TGTGCCAGTAGAACCCGACAGGGAAGCACCGGGGAGCTGTTTTTT,CASRTRQGSTGELFF
TRBJ1-5,.,TRBV6-1,.,TGTGCCAGCAGTTTTGGAGATAGCAATCAGCCCCAGCATTTT,CASSFGDSNQPQHF
TRBJ2-3,.,TRBV5-1,TRBD2,TGCGCCAGCAGCTTGGGGGCCCTAGCGGGGCACACAGATACGCAGTATTTT,CASSLGALAGHTDTQYF
TRBJ1-1,.,TRBV6-5,.,TGTGCCAGCAGTTACTCGGAGGGGACTGAAGCTTTCTTT,CASSYSEGTEAFF
TRBJ1-1,.,TRBV5-4,.,TGTGCCAGCAGCTTACTTGAAACGACTGAAGCTTTCTTT,CASSLLETTEAFF
TRBJ1-5,.,TRBV12-3/TRBV12-4,.,TGTGCCAGCACCCAAGCCCTGGGGCAGCCCCAGCATTTT,CASTQALGQPQHF
TRBJ2-3,.,TRBV24-1,TRBD2,TGTGCCACCAGTGACCCAGGGCGGAGCGGGAGCATCACAGATACGCAGTATTTT,CATSDPGRSGSITDTQYF
TRBJ1-2,once,TRBV5-6,.,TGTGCCAGCAGCCACCCCGGACAGACAGTTAACTATGGCTACACCTTC,CASSHPGQTVNYGYTF
TRBJ1-5,.,TRBV28,.,TGTGCCAGCAGTTTAAGACAAGACAATCAGCCCCAGCATTTT,CASSLRQDNQPQHF
TRBJ2-5,.,TRBV25-1,.,TGTGCCAGCAGTCCCTGGGAGGGCAGGGGCGAAGAGACCCAGTACTTC,CASSPWEGRGEETQYF
TRBJ1-2,.,TRBV6-5,.,TGTGCCAGCAGCCTCGATACCGGGAGGGGTGGCTACACCTTC,CASSLDTGRGGYTF
TRBJ1-5,.,TRBV4-3,.,TGCGCCAGCAGCCAAGATCTCAGGGGCGGCAATCAGCCCCAGCATTTT,CASSQDLRGGNQPQHF
TRBJ2-7,few,TRBV7-3,.,TGTGCCAGCAGCTCCGATACTGGGGTCGAGCAGTACTTC,CASSSDTGVEQYF
TRBJ2-5,.,TRBV9,TRBD2,TGTGCCAGCAGCGTTGGGACTAAAGAGACCCAGTACTTC,CASSVGTKETQYF
TRBJ1-2,.,TRBV27,.,TGTGCCAGCAGTGCAGCTAACTATGGCTACACCTTC,CASSAANYGYTF
TRBJ1-1,.,TRBV4-1,.,TGCGCCAGCAGCCAAGATCTGTCACAGCTGAACACTGAAGCTTTCTTT,CASSQDLSQLNTEAFF
TRBJ1-3,.,TRBV28,.,TGTGCCAGCACCACCGGACCCCCCGGTCCCGGAGGCACCATATATTTT,CASTTGPPGPGGTIYF
TRBJ2-1,.,TRBV7-2,.,TGTGCCAGCAGCTCCACTAGCATTGAGCAGTTCTTC,CASSSTSIEQFF
TRBJ1-6,.,TRBV7-2,TRBD1,TGTGCCAGCAGCTTGCGGACAGGGGTAGTGGGTTCACCCCTCCACTTT,CASSLRTGVVGSPLHF
TRBJ1-6,.,TRBV19,TRBD1,TGTGCCAGGGACAGGGCGGATCAAAGCTCCTATAATTCACCCCTCCACTTT,CARDRADQSSYNSPLHF
TRBJ1-1,.,TRBV30,.,TGTGCCTGGAGGAGGGAGGGCGGCACTGAAGCTTTCTTT,CAWRREGGTEAFF
TRBJ1-1,.,TRBV14,.,TGTGCCAGCAGCCAAGAATCCATTAGGAACACTGAAGCTTTCTTT,CASSQESIRNTEAFF
TRBJ1-5,.,TRBV9,.,TGTGCCAGCAGCGTAGGACAGCTCAATCAGCCCCAGCATTTT,CASSVGQLNQPQHF
TRBJ1-1,few,TRBV6-2/TRBV6-3,.,TGTGCCAGCAGTTGGGTAAGGGCCGCGGGCCGGAGGAACACTGAAGCTTTCTTT,CASSWVRAAGRRNTEAFF
TRBJ1-2,.,TRBV5-5,.,TGTGCCAGCACTCACGGGGGGGGTAACTATGGCTACACCTTC,CASTHGGGNYGYTF
TRBJ1-5,.,TRBV2,.,TGTGCCACCACGACAGATTATGGCAATCAGCCCCAGCATTTT,CATTTDYGNQPQHF
TRBJ1-6,few,TRBV28,.,TGTGCCAGCAGTTTGACAGGACTGGATAATTCACCCCTCCACTTT,CASSLTGLDNSPLHF
TRBJ2-7,.,TRBV27,.,TGTGCCAGCAGTTTATCGCGGGCCTACGAGCAGTACTTC,CASSLSRAYEQYF
TRBJ1-2,.,TRBV3-1/TRBV3-2,.,TGTGCCAGCAGCCAGGGGGTTGGGCACTCCGGCTACACCTTC,CASSQGVGHSGYTF